This is a list of T cell receptor beta chains from one sample in a study of neurological immune-mediated disorders. TCRdb reprocessed the 5' RACE reads via MiXCR and lists one record per CDR3 protein. The table lists about 65,000 distinct CDR3 sequences, around 4% of them singletons, with around 2.7% in the top ten. What was sequenced was PBMCs. These receptors all come from a man aged 45-60 years with multiple sclerosis. The CDR3 runs from the conserved cysteine through the conserved F or W. A D gene is named only where the DNA matches it firmly. The size field is filled for only some rows; it gives once, few, many or a size class.

TRBJ2-5,TRBV7-6,TRBD2,many,TGTGCCAGCAGCCCGGGACTAGCCCTCCAAGAGACCCAGTACTTC,CASSPGLALQETQYF
TRBJ2-3,TRBV3-1,NA,many,TGTGCCAGCAGCCAAGAGCGCAGCACAGATACGCAGTATTTT,CASSQERSTDTQYF
TRBJ1-1,TRBV29-1,NA,many,TGCAGCGTTGCGGACAGACGGAACACTGAAGCTTTCTTT,CSVADRRNTEAFF
TRBJ1-5,TRBV14,NA,many,TGTGCCAGCAGCCGAATAATTTATAGCAATCAGCCCCAGCATTTT,CASSRIIYSNQPQHF
TRBJ2-3,TRBV5-1,TRBD2,NA,TGCGCCAGCAGCCCGGCGTTAGCGGGGGGGACCCCAGATACGCAGTATTTT,CASSPALAGGTPDTQYF
TRBJ1-1,TRBV5-1,NA,many,TGCGCCAGCAGCTTGGCCGGGACCCAGCCAGCTTTCTTT,CASSLAGTQPAFF
TRBJ2-7,TRBV12-3/TRBV12-4,NA,many,TGTGCCAGCAGAGAGCCCCCTGGCGAGCAGTACTTC,CASREPPGEQYF
TRBJ1-6,TRBV5-1,NA,many,TGCGCCAGCAGTCGGGGGAGCTCCTATAATTCACCCCTCCACTTT,CASSRGSSYNSPLHF
TRBJ2-7,TRBV7-9,NA,many,TGTGCCAGCAGCTTACTCGCGGGGAGCTCCTACGAGCAGTACTTC,CASSLLAGSSYEQYF
TRBJ1-1,TRBV10-2,NA,many,TGCGCCAGCAGTGAGTCCTCCTCTTCGACCCGTGAAGCTTTCTTT,CASSESSSSTREAFF
TRBJ2-2,TRBV27,NA,many,TGTGCCAGCAGTTCCTTAGGTTGGGCCGGGGAGCTGTTTTTT,CASSSLGWAGELFF
TRBJ2-2,TRBV27,NA,many,TGTGCCAGCTCACAGAGGTCTCACACCGGGGAGCTGTTTTTT,CASSQRSHTGELFF
TRBJ1-4,TRBV3-1,NA,many,TGTGCCAGCAGCAGTGACATGCGGGCAACTAATGAAAAACTGTTTTTT,CASSSDMRATNEKLFF
TRBJ1-1,TRBV5-1,NA,many,TGCGCCAGCAGCTTGTGGACCCTGAACACTGAAGCTTTCTTT,CASSLWTLNTEAFF
TRBJ2-3,TRBV12-5,NA,many,NA,CASGLGTGLATDTQYF
TRBJ2-1,TRBV7-9,NA,NA,TGTGCCAGCAGCCCCCGGGAAAGGGACTTTGAGCAGTTCTTC,CASSPRERDFEQFF
TRBJ2-7,TRBV20-1,TRBD1,many,TGCAGTGCTAGTAGCGCAGGGGGCCCGGAGCAGTACTTC,CSASSAGGPEQYF
TRBJ2-3,TRBV5-6,NA,many,TGTGCCAGCAGCTTGGAATGGGGGGATACGCAGTATTTT,CASSLEWGDTQYF
TRBJ2-3,TRBV6-2/TRBV6-3,NA,many,TGTGCCAGCAGTTACCCAGATACGCAGTATTTT,CASSYPDTQYF
TRBJ1-5,TRBV20-1,TRBD1,NA,TGCAGTGCTAGAGATTGGGGGACAGGTCGCAATCAGCCCCAGAATTTT,CSARDWGTGRNQPQNF
TRBJ1-2,TRBV5-1,TRBD1,many,TGCGCCAGCAGCAACGCAGGGGGTAACTATGGCTACACCTTC,CASSNAGGNYGYTF
TRBJ1-2,TRBV4-3,NA,many,TGCGCCAGCAGCCAAGATCGGAACAGGCGTGGCTATGGCTACACCTTC,CASSQDRNRRGYGYTF
TRBJ2-7,TRBV5-1,NA,many,TGCGCCAGCAGCTTAGGAAGCGCGAACGAGCAGTACTTC,CASSLGSANEQYF
TRBJ1-1,TRBV20-1,TRBD1,NA,TGCAGTGCTAGAGGAGAGACAGGGATTCGGGCTTTCTTT,CSARGETGIRAFF
TRBJ2-1,TRBV5-1,NA,many,TGCGCCAGCAGCTTGGGAAAGCGAACACCCACGTCCTACAATGAGCAGTTCTTC,CASSLGKRTPTSYNEQFF
TRBJ2-1,TRBV5-1,TRBD1,many,TGCGCCAGCAGCTTCCGGACAGGTCTCTCCTACAATGAGCAGTTCTTC,CASSFRTGLSYNEQFF
TRBJ1-1,TRBV12-3/TRBV12-4,NA,many,TGTGCCAGCAGTTTTGTCGGTAACACTGAAGCTTTCTTT,CASSFVGNTEAFF
TRBJ2-5,TRBV5-5,NA,many,TGTGCCTCACGCCAACATTGGGGAACGGAGACCCAGTACTTC,CASRQHWGTETQYF
TRBJ2-7,TRBV12-3/TRBV12-4,TRBD1,NA,TGTGCCAGCAGTGAAAACAGGGGACCCGCCTACGAGCAGTACTTC,CASSENRGPAYEQYF
TRBJ1-6,TRBV5-4,NA,many,TGTGCCAGCAGCTTGGCCGGGGGGAATAATTCACCCCTCCACTTT,CASSLAGGNNSPLHF
TRBJ2-1,TRBV5-1,NA,many,TGCGCCAGCAGCTCTTTCGCGGCTACTTACAATGAGCAGTTCTTC,CASSSFAATYNEQFF
TRBJ2-1,TRBV20-1,NA,NA,TGCAGTGCTCCCCGGGAATACTACAATGAGCAGTTCTTC,CSAPREYYNEQFF
TRBJ2-3,TRBV9,TRBD2,many,TGTGCCAGCAGCCCCCCAGGGGCTAGCGGGGCCATCCATACGCAGTATTTT,CASSPPGASGAIHTQYF
TRBJ1-1,TRBV20-1,NA,many,TGCAGTGCCAGACCTCCAACGAACACTGAAGCTTTCTTT,CSARPPTNTEAFF
TRBJ1-1,TRBV6-5,TRBD1,many,TGTGCCAGCAGGCCCCTGACAGGGGGCACTGAAGCTTTCTTT,CASRPLTGGTEAFF
TRBJ2-3,TRBV20-1,NA,many,TGCAGTGCTAGAGGCTTAACGGGGACGCGCACAGATACGCAGTATTTT,CSARGLTGTRTDTQYF
TRBJ1-2,TRBV5-4,TRBD1,many,TGTGCCAGCAGCCCGGAGGGGGCTGGCTACACCTTC,CASSPEGAGYTF
TRBJ2-3,TRBV5-6,TRBD2,many,TGTGCCAGCAGCCTGGCTAGCGGGGTCCCTGGTACGCAGTATTTT,CASSLASGVPGTQYF
TRBJ1-2,TRBV7-2,TRBD1,few,TGTGCCAGCAGTCCTGACAGGGATTATGGCTACACCTTC,CASSPDRDYGYTF
TRBJ2-3,TRBV5-1,NA,many,TGCGCCAGCAGCTTGGATGTCACAGATACGCAGTATTTT,CASSLDVTDTQYF
TRBJ1-2,TRBV10-3,NA,few,TGTGCCATCAGTGTAGGGGGACGGAGATCCTATGGCTACACCTTC,CAISVGGRRSYGYTF
TRBJ1-1,TRBV6-4,NA,many,TGTGCCAGCAGGCACCTCGGCAGGGTGAACACTGAAGCTTTCTTT,CASRHLGRVNTEAFF
TRBJ2-2,TRBV7-8,TRBD2,many,TGTGCCAGCAGCTTGACTTCTATGCGGGGGGTCTCGGCCGGGGAGCTGTTTTTT,CASSLTSMRGVSAGELFF
TRBJ1-2,TRBV7-8,NA,NA,TGTACCAGCAGCTTCAGGGCCAGCTATGGCTACACCTTC,CTSSFRASYGYTF
TRBJ2-2,TRBV7-2,NA,many,TGTGCCCCCGGAAGGGTCGGGACCGGGGAGCTGTTTTTT,CAPGRVGTGELFF
TRBJ2-7,TRBV6-6,TRBD1,many,TGTGCCAGCAGTCTGGGGACAGCCGTTGGCGAGCAGTACTTC,CASSLGTAVGEQYF
TRBJ1-2,TRBV5-1,NA,NA,TGCGCCAGCAGCGAGGACGGCAATAACTATGGCTACACCTTC,CASSEDGNNYGYTF
TRBJ1-2,TRBV9,TRBD1,many,TGTGCCAGCAGCGTCGAAAACAGGGGTTCCTATGGCTACACCTTC,CASSVENRGSYGYTF
TRBJ1-2,TRBV20-1,TRBD1,NA,TGCAGTGTTGACAGGGGGTCTAACTATGGCTACACCTTC,CSVDRGSNYGYTF
TRBJ1-2,TRBV20-1,NA,few,TGCAGTGCTATACCAGGAGGGGCAGGCATTAGTAGGGGCTACACCTTC,CSAIPGGAGISRGYTF
TRBJ2-1,TRBV27,NA,many,TGTGCCAGCAGTTTGGGCAATGAGCAGTTCTTC,CASSLGNEQFF
TRBJ1-1,TRBV7-9,NA,many,TGTGCCAGCAGCTTAAGGACAGTTGAAGCTTTCTTT,CASSLRTVEAFF
TRBJ2-3,TRBV15,NA,many,TGTGCCACCAGCAGAGCGAGCACAGATACGCAGTATTTT,CATSRASTDTQYF
TRBJ1-6,TRBV11-2,NA,many,TGTGCCATCGAGGCAGGCAATAATTCACCCCTCCACTTT,CAIEAGNNSPLHF
TRBJ2-5,TRBV7-9,NA,many,TGTGCCAGCAGCTTTGGCAAGGGACGCCAAGAGACCCAGTACTTC,CASSFGKGRQETQYF
TRBJ1-2,TRBV4-3,TRBD1,few,TGCGCCAGCAGCCAAGATACCGGGACAGGGGATGGCTACACCTTC,CASSQDTGTGDGYTF
TRBJ1-2,TRBV3-1,NA,many,TGTGCCAGCAGCCGGGGGGGCAGGGAAGCCCCTGGCTACACCTTC,CASSRGGREAPGYTF